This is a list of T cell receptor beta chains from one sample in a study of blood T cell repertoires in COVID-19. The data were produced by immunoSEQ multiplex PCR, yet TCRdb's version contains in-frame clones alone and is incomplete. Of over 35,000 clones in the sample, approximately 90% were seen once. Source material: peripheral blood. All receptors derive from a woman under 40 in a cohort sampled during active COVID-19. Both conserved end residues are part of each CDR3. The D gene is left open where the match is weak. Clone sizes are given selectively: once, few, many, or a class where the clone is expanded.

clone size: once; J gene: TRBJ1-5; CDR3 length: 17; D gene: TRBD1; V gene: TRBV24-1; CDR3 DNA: TGTGCCACCAAGTCGTCGGGCGGGACAGGGATAAATCAGCCCCAGCATTTT; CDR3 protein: CATKSSGGTGINQPQHF
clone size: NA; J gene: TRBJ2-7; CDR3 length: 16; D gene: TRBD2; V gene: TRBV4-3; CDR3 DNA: TGCGCCAGCAGCCATATGACTAGCGGGAACAGCTACGAGCAGTACTTC; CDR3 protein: CASSHMTSGNSYEQYF
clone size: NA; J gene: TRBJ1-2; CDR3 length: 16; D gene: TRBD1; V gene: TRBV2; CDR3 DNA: TGTGCCAGCAGTGAAAGGGGACAGGTGCAAAGCTATGGCTACACCTTC; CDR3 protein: CASSERGQVQSYGYTF
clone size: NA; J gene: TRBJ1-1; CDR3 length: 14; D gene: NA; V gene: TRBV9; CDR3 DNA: TGTGCCAGCAGCGTAGGCGGGCGGGGCACTGAAGCTTTCTTT; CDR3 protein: CASSVGGRGTEAFF
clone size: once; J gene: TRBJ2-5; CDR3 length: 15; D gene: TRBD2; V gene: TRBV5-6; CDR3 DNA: TGTGCCAGCAGCGTAGCGGGAGGGCCCATAGAGACCCAGTACTTC; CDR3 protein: CASSVAGGPIETQYF
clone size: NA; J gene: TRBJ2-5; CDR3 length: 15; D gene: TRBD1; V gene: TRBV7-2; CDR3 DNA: TGTGCCAGCAGGAGGGGACAGGGGCAAGAAGAGACCCAGTACTTC; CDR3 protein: CASRRGQGQEETQYF
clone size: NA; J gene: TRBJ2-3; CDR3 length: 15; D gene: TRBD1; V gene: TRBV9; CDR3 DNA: TGTGCCAGCAGCCTCCGGGGACAGGACACAGATACGCAGTATTTT; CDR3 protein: CASSLRGQDTDTQYF
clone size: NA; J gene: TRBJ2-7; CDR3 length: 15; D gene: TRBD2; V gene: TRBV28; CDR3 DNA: TGTGCCAGCAGGCCGACTAGCGGGAGGGTATACGAGCAGTACTTC; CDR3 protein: CASRPTSGRVYEQYF
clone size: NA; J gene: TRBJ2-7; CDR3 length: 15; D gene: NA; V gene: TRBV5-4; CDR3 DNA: TGTGCCAGCAGCTTGGGTCGTTACTCCCCCTACGAGCAGTACTTC; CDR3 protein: CASSLGRYSPYEQYF
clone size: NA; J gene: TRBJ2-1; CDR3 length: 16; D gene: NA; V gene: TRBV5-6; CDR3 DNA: TGTGCCAGCAGCTTGGTTCAGGGGAGCTCCTACAATGAGCAGTTCTTC; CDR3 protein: CASSLVQGSSYNEQFF
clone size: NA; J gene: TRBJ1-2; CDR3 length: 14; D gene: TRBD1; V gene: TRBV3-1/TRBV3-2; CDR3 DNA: TGTGCCAGCAGCGGGGCAGGGGGCTCCTATGGCTACACCTTC; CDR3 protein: CASSGAGGSYGYTF
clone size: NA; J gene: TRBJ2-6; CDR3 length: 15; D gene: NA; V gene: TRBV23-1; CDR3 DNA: TGCGCCAGCAGTCACGGACAAACCGGGGCCAACGTCCTGACTTTC; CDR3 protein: CASSHGQTGANVLTF
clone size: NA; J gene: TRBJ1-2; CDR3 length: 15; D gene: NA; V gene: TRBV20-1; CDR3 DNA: TGCAGTGCTAGTGCGGGATTTGGGACTAACTATGGCTACACCTTC; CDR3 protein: CSASAGFGTNYGYTF
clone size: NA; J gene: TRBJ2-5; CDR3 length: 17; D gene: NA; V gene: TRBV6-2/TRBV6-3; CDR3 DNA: TGTGCCAGCAGTTACTCGACCACCTTAGCGTACCCAGAGACCCAGTACTTC; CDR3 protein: CASSYSTTLAYPETQYF
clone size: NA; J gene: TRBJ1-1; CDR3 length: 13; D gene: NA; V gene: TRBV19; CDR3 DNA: TGTGCCAGTAATGGAGGGGTGGGCACTGAAGCTTTCTTT; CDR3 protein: CASNGGVGTEAFF
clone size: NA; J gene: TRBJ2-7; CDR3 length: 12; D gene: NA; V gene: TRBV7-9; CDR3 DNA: TGTGCCAGCAGCCCAACAGATTACGAGCAGTACTTC; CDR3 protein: CASSPTDYEQYF
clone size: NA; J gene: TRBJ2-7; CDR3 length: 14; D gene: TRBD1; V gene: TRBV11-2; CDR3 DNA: TGTGCCAGCAGCCTCCGGGACAGGGGCCCTCCTCAGTACTTC; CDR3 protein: CASSLRDRGPPQYF
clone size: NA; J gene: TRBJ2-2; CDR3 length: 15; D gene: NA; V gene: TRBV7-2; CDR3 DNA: TGTGCCAGCAGTTCCGTGGGAGGGAACACCGGGGAGCTGTTTTTT; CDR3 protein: CASSSVGGNTGELFF
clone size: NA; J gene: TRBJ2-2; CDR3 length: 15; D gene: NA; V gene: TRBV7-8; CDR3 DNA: TGTGCCAGCAGCTTAGGTTGGGCTGGCACCGGGGAGCTGTTTTTT; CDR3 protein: CASSLGWAGTGELFF
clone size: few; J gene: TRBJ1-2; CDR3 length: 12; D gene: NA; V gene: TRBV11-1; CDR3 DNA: TGTGCCAGCAGCTCAGAGACTAGGCACTACACCTTC; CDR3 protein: CASSSETRHYTF
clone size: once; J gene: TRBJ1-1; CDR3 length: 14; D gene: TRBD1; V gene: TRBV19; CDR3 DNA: TGTGCCAGTAGTCAGGGCAGGGGGACTACTGAAGCTTTCTTT; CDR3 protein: CASSQGRGTTEAFF
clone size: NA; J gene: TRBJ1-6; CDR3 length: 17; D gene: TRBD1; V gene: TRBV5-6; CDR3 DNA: TGTGCCAGCAGCCAGACAGGGATTCTCGGCTATAATTCACCCCTCCACTTT; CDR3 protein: CASSQTGILGYNSPLHF
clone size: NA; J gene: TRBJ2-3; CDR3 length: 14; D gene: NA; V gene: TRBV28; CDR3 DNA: TGTGCCAGCAGTTTAGAGCCGAACACAGATACGCAGTATTTT; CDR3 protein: CASSLEPNTDTQYF
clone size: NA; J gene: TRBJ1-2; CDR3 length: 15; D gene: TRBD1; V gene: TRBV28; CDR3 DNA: TGTGCCAGTCGAGAACCGGGACAGGGGACCTATGGCTACACCTTC; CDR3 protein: CASREPGQGTYGYTF
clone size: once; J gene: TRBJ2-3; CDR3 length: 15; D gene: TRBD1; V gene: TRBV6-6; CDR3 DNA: TGTGCCAGCAGCGGGACAGTAGGAAGGACAGATACGCAGTATTTT; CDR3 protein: CASSGTVGRTDTQYF
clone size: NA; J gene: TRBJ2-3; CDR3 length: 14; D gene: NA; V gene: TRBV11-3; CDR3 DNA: TGTGCCAGCAGCTCCTTGGTGGCCCCAGATACGCAGTATTTT; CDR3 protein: CASSSLVAPDTQYF
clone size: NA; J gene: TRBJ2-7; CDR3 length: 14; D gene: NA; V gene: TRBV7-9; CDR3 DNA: TGTGCCAGCAGTCAAGCGCGCCACTCCTACGAGCAGTACTTC; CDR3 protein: CASSQARHSYEQYF
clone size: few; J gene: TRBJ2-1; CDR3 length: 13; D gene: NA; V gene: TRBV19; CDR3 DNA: TGTGCCAGTTCTCCGATGGCGGGTAATGAGCAGTTCTTC; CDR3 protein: CASSPMAGNEQFF
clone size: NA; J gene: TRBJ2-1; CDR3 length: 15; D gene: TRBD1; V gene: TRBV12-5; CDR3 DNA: TGTGCTAGTGGTCCTCGGGACAGGGGATACAATGAGCAGTTCTTC; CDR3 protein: CASGPRDRGYNEQFF
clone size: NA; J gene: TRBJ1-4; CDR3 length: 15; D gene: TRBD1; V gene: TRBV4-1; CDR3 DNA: TGCGCCAGCAGCCATCCCGGGACAGCGTATGAAAAACTGTTTTTT; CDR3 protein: CASSHPGTAYEKLFF
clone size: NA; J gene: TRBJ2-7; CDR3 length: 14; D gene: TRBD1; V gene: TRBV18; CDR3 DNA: TGTGCCAGCTCACCGGACAGGGGACCCTACGAGCAGTACTTC; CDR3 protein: CASSPDRGPYEQYF
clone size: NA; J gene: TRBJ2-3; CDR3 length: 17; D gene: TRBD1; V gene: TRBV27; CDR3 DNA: TGTGCCAGCAGTTTTAGACCTACAGGGGGGAACACAGATACGCAGTATTTT; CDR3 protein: CASSFRPTGGNTDTQYF
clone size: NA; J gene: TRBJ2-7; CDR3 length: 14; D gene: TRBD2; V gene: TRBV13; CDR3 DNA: TGTGCCAGCAGCTCCCGGACTAGCGGGAACGAGCAGTACTTC; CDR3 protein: CASSSRTSGNEQYF
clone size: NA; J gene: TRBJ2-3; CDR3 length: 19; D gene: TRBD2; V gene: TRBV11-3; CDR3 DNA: TGTGCCAGCAGCTTAGGCCCCGTTGCGGGAGGGCCGAGCACAGATACGCAGTATTTT; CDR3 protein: CASSLGPVAGGPSTDTQYF
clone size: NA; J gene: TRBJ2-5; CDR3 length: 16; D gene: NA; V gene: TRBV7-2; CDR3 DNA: TGTGCCAGCAGCCCACCCGGGGGAGCTGGGGGGAAGACCCAGTACTTC; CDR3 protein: CASSPPGGAGGKTQYF
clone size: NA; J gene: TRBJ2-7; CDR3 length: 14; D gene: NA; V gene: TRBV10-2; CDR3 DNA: TGCGCCAGCAGGGGCTATGGAGGGTCCTACGAGCAGTACTTC; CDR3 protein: CASRGYGGSYEQYF
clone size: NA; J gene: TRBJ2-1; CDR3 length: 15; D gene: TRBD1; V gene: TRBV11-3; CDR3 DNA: TGTGCCAGCAGATCGGGCGGCAGGGGGCCCAATGAGCAGTTCTTC; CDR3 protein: CASRSGGRGPNEQFF
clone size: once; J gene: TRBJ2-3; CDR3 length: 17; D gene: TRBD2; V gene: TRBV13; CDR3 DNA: TGTGCCAGCAGCTCAAACCTAGCGGGAGGTGCCACAGATACGCAGTATTTT; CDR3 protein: CASSSNLAGGATDTQYF
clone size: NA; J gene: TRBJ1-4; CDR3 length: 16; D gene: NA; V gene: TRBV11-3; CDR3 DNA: TGTGCCAGCAGCTTAAGTTTGGGGCAGGGGTATGAAAAACTGTTTTTT; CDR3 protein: CASSLSLGQGYEKLFF
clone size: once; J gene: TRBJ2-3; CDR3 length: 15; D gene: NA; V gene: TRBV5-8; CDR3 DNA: TGTGCCAGCAGCTTGTTAACAGGGTCTTCAGATACGCAGTATTTT; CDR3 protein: CASSLLTGSSDTQYF
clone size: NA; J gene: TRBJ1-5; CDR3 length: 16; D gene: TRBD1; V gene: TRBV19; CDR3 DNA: TGTGCCAGTAGTGTGGACAGGGGATGGGGCAATCAGCCCCAGCATTTT; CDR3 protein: CASSVDRGWGNQPQHF
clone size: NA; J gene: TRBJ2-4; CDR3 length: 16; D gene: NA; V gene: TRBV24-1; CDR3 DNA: TGTGCCACCAGTGATCCCCGCGGGGGCGACAAAAACATTCAGTACTTC; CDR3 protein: CATSDPRGGDKNIQYF
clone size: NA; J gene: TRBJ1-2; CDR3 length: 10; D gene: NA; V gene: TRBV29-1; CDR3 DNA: TGCAGCGTTGGGGGCAATGGCTACACCTTC; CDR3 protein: CSVGGNGYTF
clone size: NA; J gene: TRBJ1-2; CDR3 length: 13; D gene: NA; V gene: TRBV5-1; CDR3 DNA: TGCGCCAGCAGCTCACAGACCAACTATGGCTACACCTTC; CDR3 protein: CASSSQTNYGYTF